The T cell receptor beta chain described here comes from a study of PD-1 blockade in mismatch repair-deficient tumors. Study-wide results and caveats: Rapid post-treatment expansion, then contraction, generally preceding radiologic response, marked tumor-resident clones.

Produced via immunoSEQ multiplex PCR; TCRdb's table is partial and in-frame only. The data contain 15,000 to 20,000 clones, 84% of them seen just once; the ten biggest clones take up approximately 1.5%. With respect to this clone: Its cognate antigen is unknown.

V gave up 2 bases and J gave up 2 bases; unmatched junction bases: 9. Per germline, CDR1 WSHSY and CDR2 SAAADI. The CDR3 sequence is 16 residues long. The sequence was collected from an adult with mismatch repair-deficient cancer. This material consisted of PBMCs, taken roughly 23 weeks after starting pembrolizumab. The chain carries TRBV10-2 and TRBJ2-7, with 7 bases that match TRBD2. The DNA for the CDR3 is TGCGCCAGCAGTGAGATCGCGGGAGCCCGAACCTACGAGCAGTACTTC. Translation gives CASSEIAGARTYEQYF.